This T cell receptor beta chain was identified during a study of blood T cell repertoires in COVID-19. Study summary: Samples came from the United States, Italy and Spain, spanning acute and convalescent COVID-19. The analysed material was cDNA or gDNA that came from T cells, B-cell-depleted T cells, or PBMCs.

Original data processing: Amplified reference gene primers provided the basis for estimating nucleated cell counts. Repertoires were generated with immunoSEQ multiplex PCR, while TCRdb's copy carries only in-frame clones and drops some. V, J and clone size derive from that table, while D and trimming were established from the DNA sequence. Seen here are approximately 73,000 clones, about 91% observed once, and the top ten hold roughly 9%. Sequencing input: peripheral blood. This clonotype was sampled from an elderly man with acute or convalescent COVID-19.

CDR3 sequence: CASSEDREDTQYF. CDR3 bases: TGTGCCAGCAGTGAAGATAGGGAGGATACGCAGTATTTT. V usage is TRBV6-1 and J usage is TRBJ2-3; D perhaps matches TRBD2 (5 bases). Germline assignment: CDR1 MNHNS and CDR2 SASEGT. V shed 1 base and J shed 6 bases, with 8 bases lying between them. CDR3 length equals 13 residues.